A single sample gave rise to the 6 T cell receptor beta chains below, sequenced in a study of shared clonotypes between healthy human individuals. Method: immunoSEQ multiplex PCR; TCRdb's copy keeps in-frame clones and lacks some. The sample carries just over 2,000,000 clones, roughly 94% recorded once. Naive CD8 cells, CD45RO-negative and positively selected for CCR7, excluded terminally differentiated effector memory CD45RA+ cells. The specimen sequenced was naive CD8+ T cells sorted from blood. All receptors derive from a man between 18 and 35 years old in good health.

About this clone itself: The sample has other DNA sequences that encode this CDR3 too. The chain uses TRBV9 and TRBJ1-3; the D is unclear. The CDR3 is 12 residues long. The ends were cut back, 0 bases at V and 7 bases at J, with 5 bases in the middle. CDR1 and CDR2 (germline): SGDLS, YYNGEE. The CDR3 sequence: CASSVGGNTIYF. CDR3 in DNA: TGTGCCAGCAGCGTAGGTGGGAACACCATATATTTT.

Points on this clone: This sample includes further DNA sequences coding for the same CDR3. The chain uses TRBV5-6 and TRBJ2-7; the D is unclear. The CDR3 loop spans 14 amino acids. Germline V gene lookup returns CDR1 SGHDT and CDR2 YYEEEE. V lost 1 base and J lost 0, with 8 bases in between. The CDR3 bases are TGTGCCAGCAGCTTGTGGGGATCCTCCTACGAGCAGTACTTC. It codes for CASSLWGSSYEQYF.

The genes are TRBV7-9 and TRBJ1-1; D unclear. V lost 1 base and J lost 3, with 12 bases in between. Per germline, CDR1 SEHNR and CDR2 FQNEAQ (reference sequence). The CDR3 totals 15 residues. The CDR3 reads CASSLGGVTYTEAFF. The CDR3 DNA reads TGTGCCAGCAGCTTAGGCGGGGTTACTTACACTGAAGCTTTCTTT.

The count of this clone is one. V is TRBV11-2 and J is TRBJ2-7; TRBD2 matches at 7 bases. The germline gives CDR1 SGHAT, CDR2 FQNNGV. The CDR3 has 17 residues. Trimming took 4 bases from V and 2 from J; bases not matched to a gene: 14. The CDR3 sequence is CASSSLPSGGAPYEQYF. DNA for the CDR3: TGTGCCAGCAGCTCTCTTCCTAGCGGAGGAGCCCCCTACGAGCAGTACTTC. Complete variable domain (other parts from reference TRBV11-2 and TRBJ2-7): EAGVAQSPRYKIIEKRQSVAFWCNPISGHATLYWYQQILGQGPKLLIQFQNNGVVDDSQLPKDRFSAERLKGVDSTLKIQPAKLEDSAVYLCASSSLPSGGAPYEQYFGPGTRLTVT.

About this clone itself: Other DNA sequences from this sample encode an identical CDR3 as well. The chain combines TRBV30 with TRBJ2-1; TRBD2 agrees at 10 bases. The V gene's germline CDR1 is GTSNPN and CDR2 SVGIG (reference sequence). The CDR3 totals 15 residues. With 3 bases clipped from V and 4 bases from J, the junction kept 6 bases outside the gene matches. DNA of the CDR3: TGTGCCTGGAGCGTCCTAGCGGGAGCTTACAATGAGCAGTTCTTC. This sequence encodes CAWSVLAGAYNEQFF.

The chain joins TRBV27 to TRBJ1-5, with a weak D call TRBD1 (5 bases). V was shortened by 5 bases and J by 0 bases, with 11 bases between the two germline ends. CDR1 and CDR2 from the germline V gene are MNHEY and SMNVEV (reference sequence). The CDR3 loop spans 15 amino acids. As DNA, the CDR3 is TGTGCCAGCAGTCCACAGGTATATAGCAATCAGCCCCAGCATTTT. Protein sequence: CASSPQVYSNQPQHF.